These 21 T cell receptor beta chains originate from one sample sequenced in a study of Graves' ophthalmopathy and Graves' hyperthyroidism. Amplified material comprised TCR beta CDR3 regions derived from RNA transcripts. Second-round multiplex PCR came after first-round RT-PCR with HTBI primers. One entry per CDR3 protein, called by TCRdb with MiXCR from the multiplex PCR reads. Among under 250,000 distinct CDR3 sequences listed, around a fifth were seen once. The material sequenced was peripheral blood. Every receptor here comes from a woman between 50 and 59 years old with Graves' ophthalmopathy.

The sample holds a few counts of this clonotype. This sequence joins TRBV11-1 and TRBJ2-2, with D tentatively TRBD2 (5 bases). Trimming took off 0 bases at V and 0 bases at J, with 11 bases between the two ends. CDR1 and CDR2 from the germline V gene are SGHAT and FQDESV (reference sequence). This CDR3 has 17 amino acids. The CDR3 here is CASSLARTWPNTGELFF. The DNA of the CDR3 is TGTGCCAGCAGCTTAGCCAGGACTTGGCCGAACACCGGGGAGCTGTTTTTT.

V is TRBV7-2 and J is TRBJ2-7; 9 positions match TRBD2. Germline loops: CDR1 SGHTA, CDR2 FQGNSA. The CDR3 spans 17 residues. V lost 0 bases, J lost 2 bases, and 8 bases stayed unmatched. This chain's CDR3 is CASSLAASGITTYEQYF. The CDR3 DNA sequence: TGTGCCAGCAGCTTAGCGGCTAGCGGGATAACAACCTACGAGCAGTACTTC.

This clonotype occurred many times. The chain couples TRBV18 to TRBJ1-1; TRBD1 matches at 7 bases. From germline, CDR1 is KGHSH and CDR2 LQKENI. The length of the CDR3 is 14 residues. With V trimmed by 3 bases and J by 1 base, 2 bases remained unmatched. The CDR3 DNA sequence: TGTGCCAGCTCACCCACAGGGGAGAACACTGAAGCTTTCTTT. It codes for CASSPTGENTEAFF.

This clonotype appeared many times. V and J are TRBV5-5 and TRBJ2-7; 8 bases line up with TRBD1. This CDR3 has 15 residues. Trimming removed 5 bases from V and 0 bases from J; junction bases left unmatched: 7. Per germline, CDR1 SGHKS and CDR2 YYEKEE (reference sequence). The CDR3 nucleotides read TGTGCCAGCAGGGAGGACAGGGCAAGCTCCTACGAGCAGTACTTC. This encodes CASREDRASSYEQYF.

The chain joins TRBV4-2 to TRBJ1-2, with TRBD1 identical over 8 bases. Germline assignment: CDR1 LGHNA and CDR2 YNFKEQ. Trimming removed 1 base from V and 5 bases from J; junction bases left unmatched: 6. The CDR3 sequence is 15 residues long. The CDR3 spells CASSQVGQGRYGYTF. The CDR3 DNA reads TGTGCCAGCAGCCAAGTCGGACAGGGAAGGTATGGCTACACCTTC.

CDR3 in amino acids: CASSILAGGPNTGELFF. The CDR3, as DNA: TGTGCCAGTAGTATTCTAGCGGGAGGGCCGAACACCGGGGAGCTGTTTTTT. The V call is TRBV19, the J call TRBJ2-2, with 12 positions matching TRBD2. The V segment lost 3 bases and the J segment 0 bases; nucleotides outside the gene matches: 2. Germline V gene data show CDR1 as LNHDA and CDR2 as SQIVND (reference sequence). The CDR3 runs to 17 residues.

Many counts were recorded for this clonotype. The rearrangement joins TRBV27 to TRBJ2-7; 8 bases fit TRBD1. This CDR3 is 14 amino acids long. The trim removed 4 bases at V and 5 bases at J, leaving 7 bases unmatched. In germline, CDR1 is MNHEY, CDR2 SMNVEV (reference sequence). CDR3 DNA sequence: TGTGCCAGCAGTTACGGACAGGGTAGGGACGAGCAGTACTTC. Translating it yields CASSYGQGRDEQYF.

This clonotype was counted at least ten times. As DNA, the CDR3 is TGCAGCGTCGGGACTAGCGGGAACTTGGGCGAGCAGTACTTC. This sequence encodes CSVGTSGNLGEQYF. The chain has TRBV29-1 and TRBJ2-7, with TRBD2 identical over 13 bases. V was clipped by 6 bases and J by 6 bases; unmatched bases: 8. Germline CDR1 is SQVTM and CDR2 is ANQGSEA. This CDR3 spans 14 amino acids.

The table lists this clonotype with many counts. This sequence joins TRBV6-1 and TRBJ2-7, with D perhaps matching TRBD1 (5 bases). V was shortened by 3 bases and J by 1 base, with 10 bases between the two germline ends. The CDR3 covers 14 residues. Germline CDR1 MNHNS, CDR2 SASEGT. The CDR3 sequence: CASSDRVVSYEQYF. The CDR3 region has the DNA TGTGCCAGCAGTGACAGGGTAGTTTCCTACGAGCAGTACTTC.

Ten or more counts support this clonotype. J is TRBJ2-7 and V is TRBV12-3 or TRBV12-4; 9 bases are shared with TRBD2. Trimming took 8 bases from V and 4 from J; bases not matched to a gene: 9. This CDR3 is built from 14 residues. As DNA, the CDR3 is TGTGCCAGCCGGCTTAGCGGGAGTAGGTACGAGCAGTACTTC. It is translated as CASRLSGSRYEQYF.

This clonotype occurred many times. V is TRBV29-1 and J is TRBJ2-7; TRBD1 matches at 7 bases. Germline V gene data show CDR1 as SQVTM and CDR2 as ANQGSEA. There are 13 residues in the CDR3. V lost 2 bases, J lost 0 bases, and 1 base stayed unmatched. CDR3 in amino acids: CSVERDSSYEQYF. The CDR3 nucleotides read TGCAGCGTTGAACGGGACAGCTCCTACGAGCAGTACTTC.

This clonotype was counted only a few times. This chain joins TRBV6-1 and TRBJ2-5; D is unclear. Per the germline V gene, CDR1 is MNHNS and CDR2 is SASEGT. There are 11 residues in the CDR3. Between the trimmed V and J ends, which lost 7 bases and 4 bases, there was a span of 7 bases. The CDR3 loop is CASKVGETQYF. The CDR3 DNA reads TGTGCCAGCAAGGTCGGAGAGACCCAGTACTTC.

CDR3 region: CASSGGLATETQYF. Written as DNA, the CDR3 is TGTGCCAGCAGTGGGGGACTAGCGACGGAGACCCAGTACTTC. This rearrangement joins TRBV6-1 to TRBJ2-5, with 10 bases identical to TRBD2. This CDR3 contains 14 residues. CDR1 and CDR2 (germline): MNHNS, SASEGT. Trimming cost V 4 bases and J 5 bases; bases outside gene matches: 4.

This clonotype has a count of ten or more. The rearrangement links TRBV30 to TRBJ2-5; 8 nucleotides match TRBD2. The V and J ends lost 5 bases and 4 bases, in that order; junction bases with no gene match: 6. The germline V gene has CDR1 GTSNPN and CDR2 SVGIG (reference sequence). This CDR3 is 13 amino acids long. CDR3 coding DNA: TGTGCCTGGTTTCCCGGGGGGGGAGAGACCCAGTACTTC. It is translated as CAWFPGGGETQYF. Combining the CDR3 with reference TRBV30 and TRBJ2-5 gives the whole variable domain SQTIHQWPATLVQPVGSPLSLECTVEGTSNPNLYWYRQAAGRGLQLLFYSVGIGQISSEVPQNLSASRPQDRQFILSSKKLLLSDSGFYLCAWFPGGGETQYFGPGTRLLVL.

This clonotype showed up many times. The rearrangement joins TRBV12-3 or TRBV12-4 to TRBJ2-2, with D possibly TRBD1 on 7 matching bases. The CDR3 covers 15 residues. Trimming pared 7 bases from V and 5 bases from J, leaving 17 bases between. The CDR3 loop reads CASTWGARGTGELFF. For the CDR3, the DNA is TGTGCCAGCACCTGGGGGGCCAGGGGGACCGGGGAGCTGTTTTTT.

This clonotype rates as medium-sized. This CDR3 is CASSLLSAGSQPQHF. The CDR3 DNA follows: TGTGCCAGCAGTTTATTGTCCGCAGGGAGTCAGCCCCAGCATTTT. The V gene is TRBV12-3 or TRBV12-4, the J gene TRBJ1-5; D may be TRBD1 (5 bases). The CDR3 sequence is 15 residues long. Trimming cost V 2 bases and J 6 bases, with 14 bases left between them.

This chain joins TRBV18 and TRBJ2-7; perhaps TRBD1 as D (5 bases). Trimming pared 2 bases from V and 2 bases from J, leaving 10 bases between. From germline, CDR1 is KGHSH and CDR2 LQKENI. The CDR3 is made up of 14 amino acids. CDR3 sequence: CASSPGHPAYEQYF. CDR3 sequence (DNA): TGTGCCAGCTCACCAGGACATCCCGCCTACGAGCAGTACTTC.

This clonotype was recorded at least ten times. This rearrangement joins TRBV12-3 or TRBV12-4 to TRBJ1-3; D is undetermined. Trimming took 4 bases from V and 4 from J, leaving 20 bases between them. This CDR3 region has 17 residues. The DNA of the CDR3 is TGTGCCAGCAGTTGGGCCCTTTCGACACTACGGGGAAACACCATATATTTT. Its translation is CASSWALSTLRGNTIYF.

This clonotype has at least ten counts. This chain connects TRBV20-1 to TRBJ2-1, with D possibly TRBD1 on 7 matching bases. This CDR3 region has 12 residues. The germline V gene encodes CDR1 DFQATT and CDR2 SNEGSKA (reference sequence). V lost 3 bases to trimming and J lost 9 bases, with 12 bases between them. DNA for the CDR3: TGCAGTGCTAGGGGCGGGACAGTTGAGCAGTTCTTC. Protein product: CSARGGTVEQFF.

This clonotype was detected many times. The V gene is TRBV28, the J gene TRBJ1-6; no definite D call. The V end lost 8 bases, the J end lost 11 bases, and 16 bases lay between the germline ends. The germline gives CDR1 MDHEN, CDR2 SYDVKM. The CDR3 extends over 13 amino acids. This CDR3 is CASQSGMWTPLHF. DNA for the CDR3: TGTGCCAGCCAGTCGGGTATGTGGACACCCCTCCACTTT.

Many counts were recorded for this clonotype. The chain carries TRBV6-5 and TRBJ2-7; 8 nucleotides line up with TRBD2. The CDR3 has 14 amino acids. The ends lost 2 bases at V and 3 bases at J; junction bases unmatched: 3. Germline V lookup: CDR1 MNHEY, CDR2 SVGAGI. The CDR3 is CASSYSAGGYEQYF. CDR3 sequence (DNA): TGTGCCAGCAGTTACAGCGCGGGAGGCTACGAGCAGTACTTC.